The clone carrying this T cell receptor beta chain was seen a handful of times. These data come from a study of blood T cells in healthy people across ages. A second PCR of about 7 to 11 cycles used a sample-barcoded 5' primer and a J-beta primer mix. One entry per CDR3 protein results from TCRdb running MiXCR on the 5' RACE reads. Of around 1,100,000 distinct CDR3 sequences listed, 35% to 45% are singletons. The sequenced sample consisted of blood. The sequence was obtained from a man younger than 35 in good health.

CDR3 sequence reads: CASSPTDRGNGYTF. The CDR3 nucleotides are TGTGCCAGCTCACCAACGGACAGGGGGAATGGCTACACCTTC. The chain employs TRBV18 and TRBJ1-2; 10 bases match TRBD1. V shed 2 bases and J 6 bases; nucleotides not matched to a gene: 3. Germline V CDR1 and CDR2: KGHSH, LQKENI. The CDR3 totals 14 residues.